At least ten counts were recorded for the clone carrying this T cell receptor beta chain. Germline V gene lookup returns CDR1 MDHEN and CDR2 SYDVKM. The V gene lost 6 bases and the J gene lost 2 bases, with 18 bases spanning the gap. CDR3 length: 16 amino acids. Diagnosis rested on symptoms, serum thyroxine and TRAb, thyroid ultrasound, and orbital computed tomography. The sample originates from a study of T cells in Graves' hyperthyroidism and ophthalmopathy. Using RNA transcripts as the source, TCR beta CDR3 regions were amplified. The HTBI primer set was used in a first-round RT-PCR of the TCR CDR3. TCRdb reprocessed the multiplex PCR reads with MiXCR, giving one entry per CDR3 protein. In the table there are around 690,000 distinct CDR3 sequences, 17% of which are singletons.

The J gene is TRBJ2-3, the V gene TRBV28, with D possibly TRBD2 on 5 matching bases. This sequence was found in a man aged 45-65 years with Graves' hyperthyroidism. The sample comprised blood. The DNA for the CDR3 is TGTGCCAGCAGCACGGGGAGTGTCTTTTACACAGATACGCAGTATTTT. This encodes CASSTGSVFYTDTQYF. The full variable domain, rest sourced from reference TRBV28 and TRBJ2-3, is DVKVTQSSRYLVKRTGEKVFLECVQDMDHENMFWYRQDPGLGLRLIYFSYDVKMKEKGDIPEGYSVSREKKERFSLILESASTNQTSMYLCASSTGSVFYTDTQYFGPGTRLTVL.